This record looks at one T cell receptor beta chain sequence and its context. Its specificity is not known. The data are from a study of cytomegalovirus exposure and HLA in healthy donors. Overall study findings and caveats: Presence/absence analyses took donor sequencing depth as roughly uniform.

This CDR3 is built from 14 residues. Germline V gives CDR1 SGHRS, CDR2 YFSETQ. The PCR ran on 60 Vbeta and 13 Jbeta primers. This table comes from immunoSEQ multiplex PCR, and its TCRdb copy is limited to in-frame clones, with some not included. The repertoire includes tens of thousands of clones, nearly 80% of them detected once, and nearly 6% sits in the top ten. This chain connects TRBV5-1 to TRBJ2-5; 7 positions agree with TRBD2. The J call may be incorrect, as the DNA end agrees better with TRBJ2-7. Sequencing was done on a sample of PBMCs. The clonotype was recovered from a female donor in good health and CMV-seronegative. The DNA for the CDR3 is TGCGCCAGCAGCCAACCGGGACTAAGCCACGAGCAGTACTTC. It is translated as CASSQPGLSHEQYF.